This section outlines one T cell receptor (beta chain) sequence together with its context. These data belong to a study of blood T cell repertoires in COVID-19. Study information: Collection of acute and convalescent COVID-19 samples took place in the United States, Italy and Spain. PBMCs, B-cell-depleted T cells, or T cells provided the cDNA or gDNA that made up the material.

Original processing notes: Reference gene primers were amplified, and this amplification served to estimate nucleated cell counts. Profiled with immunoSEQ multiplex PCR; TCRdb holds only in-frame clones, not every one. Clone size and V and J calls were adopted from that table, with D and trimming inferred from the DNA. The repertoire includes 140,000 or so clones, roughly three quarters of them detected once, and 3.5% to 4.5% sits in the top ten. Looked up from germline, CDR1 is KGHDR and CDR2 is SFDVKD. The CDR3 runs to 19 residues. J was trimmed by 8 bases and V by 4 bases; bases with no gene match: 20.

This chain joins TRBV24-1 and TRBJ2-1, with 9 bases lining up with TRBD1. The clonotype originates from a man aged 55 to 70 with acute or convalescent COVID-19. The sample comprised peripheral blood. The CDR3 loop is CATSELGLQQGAWYDEQFF. CDR3 bases: TGTGCCACCAGTGAACTTGGACTCCAACAGGGGGCCTGGTACGATGAGCAGTTCTTC.